The 2 T cell receptor beta chains below come from one sample, sequenced in a study of technical replicates of blood from a few donors. Sequencing was performed with immunoSEQ multiplex PCR; in TCRdb, only in-frame clones are kept and a portion is missing. The sample has fewer than 90,000 clones; 94% are singletons. Sequenced input: T cells isolated from PBMCs. These receptors all stem from a human donor in good health.

CDR3 nucleotides: TGTGCCAGCAGCGTGGGCTCCCACCCGGTAGATACGCAGTATTTT. Translated, it gives CASSVGSHPVDTQYF. The chain is built from TRBV9 and TRBJ2-3; the D is unclear. Per the germline V gene, CDR1 is SGDLS and CDR2 is YYNGEE. Trimming removed 2 bases at V and 5 bases at J, with 15 bases between. The CDR3 loop spans 15 amino acids.

This chain uses TRBV28 with TRBJ1-5; weak D call: TRBD1 (6 bases). The CDR3 is made up of 15 amino acids. Germline values: CDR1 MDHEN, CDR2 SYDVKM. Trimming removed 6 bases at V and 2 bases at J, with 14 bases between. CDR3 nucleotides: TGTGCCAGCAGCTTCTTGGACAGCCGCAATCAGCCCCAGCATTTT. This gives the protein CASSFLDSRNQPQHF.